This TCR beta chain comes out of a study of cytomegalovirus exposure and HLA in healthy donors. Concerning this clone itself: Its antigen remains unknown. Because the CDR3's place on the DNA is in doubt, the DNA is left out and the CDR3 is given as listed by TCRdb.

The CDR3 is 17 residues long, ends included. The germline gives CDR1 SGHDN, CDR2 FVKESK. Notes on the study in general: A later analysis by the authors found several of the most significant clusters apparently linked to common viral pathogens. The authors enumerated over 150 TCR beta chains as linked to cytomegalovirus.

Amplification used 60 Vbeta primers and 13 Jbeta primers. This table comes from immunoSEQ multiplex PCR, and its TCRdb copy is limited to in-frame clones, with some not included. The sample consists of about 110,000 clones, around two thirds of them appearing once. These donors, healthy bone marrow donors, were studied. The rearrangement links TRBV14 to TRBJ2-1; the table's D call TRBD2 went unverified against the DNA. The receptor's source is a man aged 50-60 years in good health and CMV-seropositive. Sequencing was performed on PBMCs. The CDR3 region is CASSQFFGGRANNEQFF.